This TCR beta chain was obtained from a study of T cells in Graves' hyperthyroidism and ophthalmopathy. Study information: Initial diagnosis, before any treatment, was when peripheral blood was collected.

The ends lost 0 bases at V and 4 bases at J; junction bases unmatched: 4. This CDR3 region has 16 residues. CDR1 is SGDLS and CDR2 is YYNGEE in the germline V gene. Researchers barred patients who had uncontrolled infection, other autoimmune disease, pregnancy or lactation. TCR beta CDR3 regions were amplified from RNA. The HTBI primer set was used in a first-round RT-PCR of the TCR CDR3. TCRdb analysed the multiplex PCR reads with MiXCR anew, one entry per CDR3 protein. The table includes about 96,000 distinct CDR3 sequences, about half detected once. Sequencing used blood. The source is a woman in her thirties or forties with Graves' hyperthyroidism. The J gene is TRBJ2-5, the V gene TRBV9; 12 positions agree with TRBD2. The CDR3 coding sequence is TGTGCCAGCAGCGTAGCTCCGACTAGCGGGAGAGAGACCCAGTACTTC. Protein: CASSVAPTSGRETQYF.